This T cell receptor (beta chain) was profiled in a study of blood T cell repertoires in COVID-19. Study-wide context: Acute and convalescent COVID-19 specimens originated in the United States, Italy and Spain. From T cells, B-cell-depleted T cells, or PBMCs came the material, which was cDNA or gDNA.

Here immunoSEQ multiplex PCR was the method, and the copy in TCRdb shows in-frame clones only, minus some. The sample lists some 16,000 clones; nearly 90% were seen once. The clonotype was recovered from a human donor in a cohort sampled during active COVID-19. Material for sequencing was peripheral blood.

CDR3 residues: CASSYDRGGQETQYF. The DNA for the CDR3 is TGTGCCAGCAGTTACGACAGGGGGGGTCAAGAGACCCAGTACTTC. The V gene is TRBV6-2 or TRBV6-3, the J gene TRBJ2-5; 9 nucleotides line up with TRBD1. With V trimmed by 2 bases and J by 2 bases, 3 bases remained unmatched. Germline V gives CDR1 MNHEY, CDR2 SVGEGT. The CDR3 length is 15 residues.